Below are 22 T cell receptor beta chains sequenced from a single sample in a study of blood T cell repertoires in COVID-19. Clones were read by immunoSEQ multiplex PCR, and TCRdb kept only the in-frame ones, dropping some. The sample has 85,000 to 120,000 clones; 87% are singletons. Material: peripheral blood. The receptors here all came from a man in his forties or fifties with active COVID-19.

CDR3 nucleotide sequence: TGCGCCAGCTGCCTGTCGAGCGGGGGGAACACAGATACGCAGTATTTT. Residues: CASCLSSGGNTDTQYF. The genes are TRBV5-1 and TRBJ2-3, with TRBD2 identical over 9 bases. The V segment lost 7 bases and the J segment 2 bases; nucleotides outside the gene matches: 11. This CDR3 contains 16 residues. Germline values: CDR1 SGHRS, CDR2 YFSETQ.

Here the CDR3 reads CASSQVRIGELFF. CDR3 bases: TGCGCCAGCAGCCAAGTTCGTATCGGGGAGCTGTTTTTT. This chain joins TRBV4-1 and TRBJ2-2; the D is unclear. This CDR3 comprises 13 residues. The V gene's germline CDR1 is MGHRA and CDR2 YSYEKL. V lost 1 base and J 7 bases, leaving 7 bases between the germline ends.

The gene calls are TRBV5-8 and TRBJ2-2; 8 bases are a match to TRBD1. CDR1 and CDR2 (germline): SGHTS, YDEGEE. This CDR3 is 16 amino acids long. The junction had 7 bases not matched to a gene; V was cut back by 1 base and J by 5 bases. The chain's CDR3 is CASSLQGAIGTGELFF. CDR3 sequence (DNA): TGTGCCAGCAGCTTGCAGGGGGCGATAGGGACCGGGGAGCTGTTTTTT.

This chain uses TRBV18 with TRBJ2-1; 9 nucleotides agree with TRBD2. The germline CDR1 and CDR2 sequences are KGHSH and LQKENI. V gave up 2 bases and J gave up 7 bases; unmatched junction bases: 6. CDR3 length: 15 amino acids. Here the CDR3 reads CASSPGSGGRNEQFF. The DNA of the CDR3 is TGTGCCAGCTCACCAGGGAGCGGGGGGCGGAATGAGCAGTTCTTC.

The CDR3 DNA sequence: TGCGCCAGCAGCTTGGGGAAGGTTAGCGGGGGGATGGATGAGCAGTTCTTC. Amino acids: CASSLGKVSGGMDEQFF. The genes are TRBV5-1 and TRBJ2-1; TRBD2 matches at 10 bases. In germline, CDR1 is SGHRS, CDR2 YFSETQ. The CDR3 has 17 amino acids. J gave up 8 bases and V 0 bases, and 11 bases lay outside the gene matches.

The table lists this clone with a count of one. The gene calls are TRBV18 and TRBJ1-1; the D gene is possibly TRBD1 (6 bases). The germline V gene has CDR1 KGHSH and CDR2 LQKENI. V was pared by 2 bases and J by 4 bases, with 11 bases between. This CDR3 spans 14 amino acids. The CDR3 DNA is TGTGCCAGCTCACCAACCACAGGGTCCACTGAAGCTTTCTTT. Amino acids: CASSPTTGSTEAFF.

The J gene is TRBJ1-4, the V gene TRBV9, with a possible D match to TRBD1 (6 bases). Germline CDR1 SGDLS, CDR2 YYNGEE. Trimming shortened V by 1 base and J by 8 bases, and 12 bases separated the two germline ends. The CDR3 extends over 14 amino acids. The CDR3 DNA reads as TGTGCCAGCAGCGTATCACAGGGATACGAAAAACTGTTTTTT. Its protein product is CASSVSQGYEKLFF.

This clone was seen only once. This chain links TRBV6-2 or TRBV6-3 with TRBJ2-2, with 10 bases lining up with TRBD1. The germline V gene has CDR1 MNHEY and CDR2 SVGEGT. The CDR3 is 15 residues long. V trimming: 5 bases; J trimming: 6 bases; junction bases outside the gene matches: 6. The DNA of the CDR3 is TGTGCCAGCAGTCCGGGACAGGGGATCTCCGGGGAGCTGTTTTTT. Its translation: CASSPGQGISGELFF.

In this sample, this clone is medium-sized. The rearrangement uses TRBV14 and TRBJ1-2; D is perhaps TRBD1 (6 bases). Between the trimmed V and J ends, which lost 1 base and 5 bases, there was a span of 8 bases. CDR3 length equals 13 residues. CDR1 and CDR2 (germline): SGHDN, FVKESK. The CDR3, as DNA: TGTGCCAGCAGCCAAGGAGGGGGTTATGGCTACACCTTC. Its translation: CASSQGGGYGYTF.

The chain carries TRBV5-1 and TRBJ2-3; 9 bases fit TRBD2. Germline CDR1 and CDR2: SGHRS and YFSETQ. The CDR3 is 16 amino acids. J gave up 2 bases and V 2 bases, and 6 bases lay outside the gene matches. This CDR3 is CASSFETSGYTDTQYF. The DNA for the CDR3 is TGCGCCAGCAGCTTTGAGACTAGCGGATACACAGATACGCAGTATTTT.

The chain is built from TRBV9 and TRBJ1-1, with D perhaps matching TRBD1 (5 bases). V was trimmed by 4 bases and J by 0 bases, leaving 10 bases between them. Germline V CDR1 and CDR2: SGDLS, YYNGEE. The length of the CDR3 is 14 residues. This chain's CDR3 is CASSLGGVNTEAFF. The CDR3 DNA reads TGTGCCAGCAGCCTCGGGGGGGTGAACACTGAAGCTTTCTTT.

The chain carries TRBV6-5 and TRBJ2-7; 9 positions agree with TRBD1. Germline V CDR1 and CDR2: MNHEY, SVGAGI. CDR3 length: 13 amino acids. Losses at the gene ends were 8 bases for V and 5 bases for J; bases not matched to a gene: 7. This chain's CDR3 is CASARDRAHEQYF. CDR3 bases: TGTGCCAGCGCCAGGGACAGGGCACACGAGCAGTACTTC.

The rearrangement links TRBV9 to TRBJ1-2; 7 nucleotides match TRBD1. Trimming took 5 bases from V and 5 from J; bases not matched to a gene: 12. This CDR3 is built from 15 residues. CDR1 and CDR2 (germline): SGDLS, YYNGEE. The CDR3 here is CASRLGGGTEYGYTF. The CDR3 region has the DNA TGTGCCAGCAGATTGGGCGGTGGGACAGAGTATGGCTACACCTTC.

The chain links TRBV7-9 to TRBJ2-3, with 9 bases that match TRBD1. V dropped 6 bases and J dropped 5; count of bases not matched to a gene: 9. This CDR3 comprises 15 residues. Germline V gene data show CDR1 as SEHNR and CDR2 as FQNEAQ (reference sequence). DNA of the CDR3: TGTGCCAGCAGGGGTTGGGGACAGGGTGGAGATACGCAGTATTTT. Protein: CASRGWGQGGDTQYF.

This chain links TRBV10-3 with TRBJ2-5; 8 bases fit TRBD2. The CDR3 extends over 16 amino acids. The ends lost 0 bases at V and 1 base at J; junction bases unmatched: 4. Germline V gives CDR1 ENHRY, CDR2 SYGVKD. The chain's CDR3 is CAISESGGGIQETQYF. The CDR3 DNA is TGTGCCATCAGTGAGTCGGGCGGGGGGATCCAAGAGACCCAGTACTTC.

This chain connects TRBV24-1 to TRBJ2-2, with D hard to call. Germline-derived CDR1 and CDR2 are KGHDR and SFDVKD. Trimming removed 3 bases at V and 5 bases at J, with 6 bases between. CDR3 size: 13 residues. CDR3 nucleotide sequence: TGTGCCACCAGTGATGAGAATACCGGGGAGCTGTTTTTT. Its translation: CATSDENTGELFF.

This clone was observed a single time. This chain connects TRBV19 to TRBJ2-5, with 14 bases aligning to TRBD2. CDR1 is LNHDA and CDR2 is SQIVND in the germline V gene (reference sequence). After removal of 5 bases from V and 5 bases from J, the junction contained 13 bases not matched to a gene. This CDR3 is 18 amino acids long. Here the CDR3 reads CASSPRKTSGGAWETQYF. For the CDR3, the DNA is TGTGCCAGTAGTCCCAGGAAGACTAGCGGGGGGGCTTGGGAGACCCAGTACTTC.

The gene calls are TRBV10-2 and TRBJ2-5; 10 bases map to TRBD2. V gave up 6 bases and J gave up 5 bases; unmatched junction bases: 3. CDR1 is WSHSY, CDR2 SAAADI, per germline. The CDR3 length is 13 residues. The CDR3 is CASRLAGAETQYF. CDR3 bases: TGCGCCAGCAGGCTAGCGGGGGCGGAGACCCAGTACTTC.

This clone was counted between two and nine times. This chain links TRBV18 with TRBJ2-2, with 8 positions matching TRBD2. Germline V gives CDR1 KGHSH, CDR2 LQKENI. CDR3 length: 16 amino acids. V trimming: 3 bases; J trimming: 1 base; junction bases outside the gene matches: 4. CDR3 sequence reads: CASSPLSGGNTGELFF. The DNA for the CDR3 is TGTGCCAGCTCACCCCTCAGCGGGGGGAACACCGGGGAGCTGTTTTTT. Full variable domain (rest looked up from reference TRBV18 and TRBJ2-2): NAGVMQNPRHLVRRRGQEARLRCSPMKGHSHVYWYRQLPEEGLKFMVYLQKENIIDESGMPKERFSAEFPKEGPSILRIQQVVRGDSAAYFCASSPLSGGNTGELFFGEGSRLTVL.

V gene TRBV5-4 combines with J gene TRBJ2-3; 8 nucleotides align to TRBD2. CDR1 SGHNT and CDR2 YYREEE come from the germline V gene (reference sequence). Trimming took 0 bases from V and 4 from J; bases not matched to a gene: 4. CDR3 length: 15 amino acids. CDR3 residues: CASSLGGLVSDTQYF. In nucleotides, the CDR3 is TGTGCCAGCAGCTTGGGGGGACTAGTTTCAGATACGCAGTATTTT. Filled out from reference TRBV5-4 and TRBJ2-3, the complete variable domain reads ETGVTQSPTHLIKTRGQQVTLRCSSQSGHNTVSWYQQALGQGPQFIFQYYREEENGRGNFPPRFSGLQFPNYSSELNVNALELDDSALYLCASSLGGLVSDTQYFGPGTRLTVL.

This clone was seen just once. V gene TRBV7-2 combines with J gene TRBJ2-3; 11 bases agree with TRBD2. The V gene end was trimmed by 2 bases and the J gene end by 4 bases; junction bases not matched to a gene: 2. Per germline, CDR1 SGHTA and CDR2 FQGNSA. The CDR3 has 15 amino acids. The CDR3 DNA follows: TGTGCCAGCAGCTTACTAGCGGGGGGCTCAGATACGCAGTATTTT. Amino acid sequence: CASSLLAGGSDTQYF.

The V call is TRBV28, the J call TRBJ1-2, with D possibly matching TRBD1 (5 bases). Germline V gene lookup returns CDR1 MDHEN and CDR2 SYDVKM. The CDR3 runs 13 residues. V lost 3 bases and J 3 bases, leaving 8 bases between the germline ends. The CDR3 sequence: CASSFGAYYGYTF. The CDR3 DNA reads as TGTGCCAGCAGTTTTGGGGCCTACTATGGCTACACCTTC.